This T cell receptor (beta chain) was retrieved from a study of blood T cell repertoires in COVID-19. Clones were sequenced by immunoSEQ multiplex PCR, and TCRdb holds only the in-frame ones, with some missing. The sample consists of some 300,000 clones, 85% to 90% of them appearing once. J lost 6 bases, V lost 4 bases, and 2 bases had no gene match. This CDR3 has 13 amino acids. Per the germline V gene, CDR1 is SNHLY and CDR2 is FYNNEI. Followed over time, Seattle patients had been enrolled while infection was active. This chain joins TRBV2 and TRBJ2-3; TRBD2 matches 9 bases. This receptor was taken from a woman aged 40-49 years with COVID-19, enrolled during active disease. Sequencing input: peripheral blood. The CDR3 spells CASSGTSEDTQYF. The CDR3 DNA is TGTGCCAGCAGTGGGACTAGCGAGGATACGCAGTATTTT.